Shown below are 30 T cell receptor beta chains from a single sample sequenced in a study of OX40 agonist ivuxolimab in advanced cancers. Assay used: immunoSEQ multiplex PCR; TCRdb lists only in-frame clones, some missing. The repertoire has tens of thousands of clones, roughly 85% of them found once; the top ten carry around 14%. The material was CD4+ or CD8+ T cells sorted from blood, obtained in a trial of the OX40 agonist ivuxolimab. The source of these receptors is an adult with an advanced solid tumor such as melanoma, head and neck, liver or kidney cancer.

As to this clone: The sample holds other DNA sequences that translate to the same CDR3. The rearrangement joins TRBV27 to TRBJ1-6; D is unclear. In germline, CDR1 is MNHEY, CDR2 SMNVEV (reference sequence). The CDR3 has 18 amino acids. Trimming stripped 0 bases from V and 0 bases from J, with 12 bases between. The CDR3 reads CASSLSGPQSSYNSPLHF. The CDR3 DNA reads TGTGCCAGCAGTTTATCAGGGCCACAAAGCTCCTATAATTCACCCCTCCACTTT.

The CDR3 is CASRLAVTSYNEQFF. As DNA, the CDR3 is TGTGCCAGCAGACTAGCGGTAACCTCCTACAATGAGCAGTTCTTC. This sequence joins TRBV28 and TRBJ2-1; 8 bases align to TRBD2. After removal of 6 bases from V and 0 bases from J, the junction contained 4 bases not matched to a gene. In germline, CDR1 is MDHEN, CDR2 SYDVKM. This CDR3 spans 15 amino acids.

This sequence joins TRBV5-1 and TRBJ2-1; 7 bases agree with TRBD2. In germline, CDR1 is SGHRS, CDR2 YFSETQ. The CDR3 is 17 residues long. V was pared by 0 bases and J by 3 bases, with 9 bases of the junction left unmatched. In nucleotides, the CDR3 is TGCGCCAGCAGCTTGGACCTACTAGCGTCGGGCTACAATGAGCAGTTCTTC. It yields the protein CASSLDLLASGYNEQFF.

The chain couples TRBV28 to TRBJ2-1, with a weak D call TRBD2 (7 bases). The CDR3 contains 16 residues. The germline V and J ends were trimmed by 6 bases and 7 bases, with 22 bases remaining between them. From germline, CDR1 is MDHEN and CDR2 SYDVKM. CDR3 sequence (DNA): TGTGCCAGCAGAGGCGGGGGACAAGGGGGGAGAAATGAGCAGTTCTTC. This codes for CASRGGGQGGRNEQFF. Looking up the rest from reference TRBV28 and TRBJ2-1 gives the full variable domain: DVKVTQSSRYLVKRTGEKVFLECVQDMDHENMFWYRQDPGLGLRLIYFSYDVKMKEKGDIPEGYSVSREKKERFSLILESASTNQTSMYLCASRGGGQGGRNEQFFGPGTRLTVL.

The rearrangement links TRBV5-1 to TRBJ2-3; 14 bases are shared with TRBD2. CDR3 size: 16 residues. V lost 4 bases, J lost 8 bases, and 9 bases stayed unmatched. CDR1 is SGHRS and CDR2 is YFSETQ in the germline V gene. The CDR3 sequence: CASSPPGLAGGGTQYF. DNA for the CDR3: TGCGCCAGCAGCCCTCCCGGACTAGCGGGAGGAGGTACGCAGTATTTT.

The chain's CDR3 is CASSLDRGVKPQHF. The CDR3 bases are TGTGCCAGCAGCCTGGACAGGGGCGTCAAGCCCCAGCATTTT. The chain carries TRBV7-8 and TRBJ1-5; 9 bases map to TRBD1. The CDR3 spans 14 residues. Per germline, CDR1 SGHVS and CDR2 FQNEAQ. V dropped 5 bases and J dropped 8; count of bases not matched to a gene: 7. The full variable domain, completed using reference TRBV7-8 and TRBJ1-5, is GAGVSQSPRYKVAKRGQDVALRCDPISGHVSLFWYQQALGQGPEFLTYFQNEAQLDKSGLPSDRFFAERPEGSVSTLKIQRTQQEDSAVYLCASSLDRGVKPQHFGDGTRLSIL.

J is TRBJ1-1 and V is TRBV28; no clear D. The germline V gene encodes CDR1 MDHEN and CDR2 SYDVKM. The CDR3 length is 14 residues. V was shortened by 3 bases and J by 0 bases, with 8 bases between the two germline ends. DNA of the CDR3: TGTGCCAGCAGTTTTCGGATCCTGAACACTGAAGCTTTCTTT. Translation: CASSFRILNTEAFF. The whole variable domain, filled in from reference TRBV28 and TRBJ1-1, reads DVKVTQSSRYLVKRTGEKVFLECVQDMDHENMFWYRQDPGLGLRLIYFSYDVKMKEKGDIPEGYSVSREKKERFSLILESASTNQTSMYLCASSFRILNTEAFFGQGTRLTVV.

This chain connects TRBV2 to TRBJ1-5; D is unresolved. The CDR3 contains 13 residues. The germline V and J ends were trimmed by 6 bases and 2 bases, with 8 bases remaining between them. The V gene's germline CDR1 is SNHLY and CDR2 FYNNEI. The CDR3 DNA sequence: TGTGCCAGCAGCCCAGGAGGCAATCAGCCCCAGCATTTT. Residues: CASSPGGNQPQHF.

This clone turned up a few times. The CDR3 region is CASTEGGTEAFF. The CDR3 nucleotides read TGCGCCAGCACTGAGGGTGGCACTGAAGCTTTCTTT. The V call is TRBV5-1, the J call TRBJ1-1; D uncertain. The CDR3 totals 12 residues. Germline CDR1 reads SGHRS; CDR2 reads YFSETQ. The V end was cut by 6 bases, the J end by 4 bases, with 10 bases between.

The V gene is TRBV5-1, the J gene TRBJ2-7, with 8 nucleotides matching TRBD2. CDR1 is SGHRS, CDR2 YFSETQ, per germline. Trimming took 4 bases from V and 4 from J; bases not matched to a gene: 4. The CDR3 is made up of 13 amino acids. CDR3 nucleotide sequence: TGCGCCAGCAGCAAAAGCGGGAGTTACGAGCAGTACTTC. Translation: CASSKSGSYEQYF.

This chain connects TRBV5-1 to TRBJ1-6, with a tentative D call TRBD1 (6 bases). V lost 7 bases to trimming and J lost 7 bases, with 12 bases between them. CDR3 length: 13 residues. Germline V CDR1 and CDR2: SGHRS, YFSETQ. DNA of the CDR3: TGCGCCAGCGGGCAGGGGTGGAATTCACCCCTCCACTTT. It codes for CASGQGWNSPLHF.

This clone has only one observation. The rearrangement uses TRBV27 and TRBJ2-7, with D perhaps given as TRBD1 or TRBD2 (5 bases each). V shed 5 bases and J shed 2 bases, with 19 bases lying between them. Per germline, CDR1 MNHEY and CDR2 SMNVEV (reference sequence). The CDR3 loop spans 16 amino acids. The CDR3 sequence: CASSTLRDGRPYEQYF. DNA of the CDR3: TGTGCCAGCAGTACGCTCCGGGACGGACGACCCTACGAGCAGTACTTC.

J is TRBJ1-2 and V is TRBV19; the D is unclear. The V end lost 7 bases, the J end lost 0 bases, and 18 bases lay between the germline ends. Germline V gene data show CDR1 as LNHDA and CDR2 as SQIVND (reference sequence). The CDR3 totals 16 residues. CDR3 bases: TGTGCCAGTAACCCAAGTTGGGGATCCCCTAACTATGGCTACACCTTC. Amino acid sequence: CASNPSWGSPNYGYTF.

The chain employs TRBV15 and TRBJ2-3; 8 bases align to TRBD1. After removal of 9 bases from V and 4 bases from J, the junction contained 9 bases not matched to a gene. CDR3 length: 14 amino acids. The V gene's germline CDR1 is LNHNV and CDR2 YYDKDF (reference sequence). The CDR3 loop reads CATEQGDGADTQYF. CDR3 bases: TGTGCCACAGAACAGGGGGACGGGGCAGATACGCAGTATTTT.

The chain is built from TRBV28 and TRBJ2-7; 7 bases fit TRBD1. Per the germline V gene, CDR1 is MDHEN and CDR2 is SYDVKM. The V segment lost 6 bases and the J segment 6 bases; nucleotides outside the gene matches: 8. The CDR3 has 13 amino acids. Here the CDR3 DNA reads TGTGCCAGCAGGCAACAGGGGACCGGCGAGCAGTACTTC. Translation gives CASRQQGTGEQYF.

CDR3 residues: CASTFRVLNYGYTF. The CDR3 nucleotides are TGTGCCAGCACTTTCCGGGTGCTTAACTATGGCTACACCTTC. The chain carries TRBV28 and TRBJ1-2; D not resolved. The CDR3 totals 14 residues. The V end was cut by 7 bases, the J end by 1 base, with 13 bases between. CDR1 is MDHEN and CDR2 is SYDVKM in the germline V gene.

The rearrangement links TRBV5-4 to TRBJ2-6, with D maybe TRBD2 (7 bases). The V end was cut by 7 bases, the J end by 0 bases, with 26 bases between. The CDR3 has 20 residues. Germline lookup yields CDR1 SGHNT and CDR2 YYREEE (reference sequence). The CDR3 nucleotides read TGTGCCAGCCGAAAGAGACTGGGCAGGGGAGGGGACTCTGGGGCCAACGTCCTGACTTTC. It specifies CASRKRLGRGGDSGANVLTF.

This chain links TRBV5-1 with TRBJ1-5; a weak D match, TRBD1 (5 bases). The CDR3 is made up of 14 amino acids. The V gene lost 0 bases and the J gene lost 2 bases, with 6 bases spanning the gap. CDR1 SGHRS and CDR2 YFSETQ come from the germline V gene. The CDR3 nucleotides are TGCGCCAGCAGCTTGGGGGGGGGCAATCAGCCCCAGCATTTT. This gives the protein CASSLGGGNQPQHF.

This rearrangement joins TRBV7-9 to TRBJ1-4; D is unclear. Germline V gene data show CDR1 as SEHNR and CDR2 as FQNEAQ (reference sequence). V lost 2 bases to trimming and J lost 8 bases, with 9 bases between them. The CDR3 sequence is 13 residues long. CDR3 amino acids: CASSLTLAEKLFF. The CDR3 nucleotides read TGTGCCAGCAGCTTAACTTTAGCGGAAAAACTGTTTTTT. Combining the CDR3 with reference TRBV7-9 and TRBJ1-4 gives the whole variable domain DTGVSQNPRHKITKRGQNVTFRCDPISEHNRLYWYRQTLGQGPEFLTYFQNEAQLEKSRLLSDRFSAERPKGSFSTLEIQRTEQGDSAMYLCASSLTLAEKLFFGSGTQLSVL.

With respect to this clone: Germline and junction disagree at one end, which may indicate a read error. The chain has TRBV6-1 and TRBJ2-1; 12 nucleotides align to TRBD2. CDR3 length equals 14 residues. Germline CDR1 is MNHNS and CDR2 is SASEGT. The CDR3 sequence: CAGSLAGGGGEQFF. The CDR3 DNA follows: TGTGCCGGCAGCCTAGCGGGAGGGGGTGGTGAGCAGTTCTTC.

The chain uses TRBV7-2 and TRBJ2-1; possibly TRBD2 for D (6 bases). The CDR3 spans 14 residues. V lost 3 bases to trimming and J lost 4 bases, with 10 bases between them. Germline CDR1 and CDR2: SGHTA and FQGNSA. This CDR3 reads CASSFTGGYNEQFF. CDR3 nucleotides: TGTGCCAGCAGCTTCACAGGAGGGTACAATGAGCAGTTCTTC.

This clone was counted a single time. The CDR3 DNA reads as TGTGCCTGGAGTGGTGGGTCAGGGAACTCTCTAGCCAAAAACATTCAGTACTTC. Its translation is CAWSGGSGNSLAKNIQYF. The V and J genes are TRBV30 and TRBJ2-4, with a weak D call TRBD1 (5 bases). CDR1 is GTSNPN, CDR2 SVGIG, per germline (reference sequence). The CDR3 runs to 18 residues. Trimming removed 1 base from V and 0 bases from J, with 19 bases in between.

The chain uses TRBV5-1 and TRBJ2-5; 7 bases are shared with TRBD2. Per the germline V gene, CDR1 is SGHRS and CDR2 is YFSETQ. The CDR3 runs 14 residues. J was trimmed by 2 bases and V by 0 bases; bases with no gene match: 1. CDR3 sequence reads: CASSLVGGQETQYF. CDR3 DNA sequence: TGCGCCAGCAGCTTGGTGGGGGGGCAAGAGACCCAGTACTTC.

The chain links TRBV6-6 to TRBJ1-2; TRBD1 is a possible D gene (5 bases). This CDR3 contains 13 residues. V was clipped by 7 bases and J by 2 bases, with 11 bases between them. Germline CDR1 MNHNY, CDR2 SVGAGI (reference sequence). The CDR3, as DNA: TGTGCCAGCAAGCAGGGCTGGAACTATGGCTACACCTTC. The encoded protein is CASKQGWNYGYTF.

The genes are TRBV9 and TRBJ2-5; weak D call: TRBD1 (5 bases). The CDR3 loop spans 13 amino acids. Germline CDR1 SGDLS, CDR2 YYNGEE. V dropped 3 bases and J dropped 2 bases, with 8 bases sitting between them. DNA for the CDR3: TGTGCCAGCAGCGGTGACAGACAAGAGACCCAGTACTTC. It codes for CASSGDRQETQYF.

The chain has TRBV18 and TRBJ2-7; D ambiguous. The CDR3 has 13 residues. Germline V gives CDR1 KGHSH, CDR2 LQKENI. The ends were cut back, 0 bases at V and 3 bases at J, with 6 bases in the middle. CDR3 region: CASSPPSSYEQYF. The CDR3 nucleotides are TGTGCCAGCTCACCACCCTCGAGCTACGAGCAGTACTTC.

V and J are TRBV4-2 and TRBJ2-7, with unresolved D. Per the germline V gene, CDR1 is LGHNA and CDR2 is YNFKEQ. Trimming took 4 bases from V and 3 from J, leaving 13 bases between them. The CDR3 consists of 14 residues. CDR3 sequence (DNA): TGTGCCAGCAGCCCAAGAACGGCGGACTACGAGCAGTACTTC. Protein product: CASSPRTADYEQYF.

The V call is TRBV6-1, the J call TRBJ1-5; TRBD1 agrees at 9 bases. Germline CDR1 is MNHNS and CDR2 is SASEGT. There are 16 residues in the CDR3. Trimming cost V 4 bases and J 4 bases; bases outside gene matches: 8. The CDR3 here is CASSAYETGGNQPQHF. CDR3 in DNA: TGTGCCAGCAGTGCTTACGAGACAGGGGGGAATCAGCCCCAGCATTTT.

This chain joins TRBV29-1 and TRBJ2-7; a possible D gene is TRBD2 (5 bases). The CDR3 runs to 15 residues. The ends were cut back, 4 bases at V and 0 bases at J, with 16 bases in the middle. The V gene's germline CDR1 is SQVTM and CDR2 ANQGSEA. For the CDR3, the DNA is TGCAGCGTTGGACCGAGTCGGGGAAGCTCCTACGAGCAGTACTTC. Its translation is CSVGPSRGSSYEQYF.

CDR3 sequence (DNA): TGTGCCAGCAGCTTAGGTCGGGCCTACAATGAGCAGTTCTTC. The encoded protein is CASSLGRAYNEQFF. V is TRBV7-2 and J is TRBJ2-1; no reliable D call. Germline CDR1 is SGHTA and CDR2 is FQGNSA. V was trimmed by 1 base and J by 2 bases, leaving 6 bases between them. The CDR3 runs 14 residues.